The 16 T cell receptor beta chains presented below share a single source sample, sequenced in a study of CD8 T cells in Susac syndrome. The authors reverse transcribed roughly 0.5 to 1 ug RNA with random hexamers. TCRdb called the immunoSEQ multiplex PCR reads again in MiXCR, with one record for every CDR3 protein. Found here are some 200,000 distinct CDR3 sequences, 92% of them singletons; the top ten hold roughly 0.13%. Source material: CD8+ T cells from PBMCs. All receptors come from a human donor with multiple sclerosis.

The chain has TRBV7-8 and TRBJ2-1; TRBD2 matches at 14 bases. Germline CDR1 and CDR2: SGHVS and FQNEAQ. J lost 6 bases, V lost 5 bases, and 3 bases had no gene match. The CDR3 spans 15 residues. The CDR3 reads CASSMGLAGVNEQFF. CDR3 nucleotide sequence: TGTGCCAGCAGCATGGGACTAGCGGGAGTCAATGAGCAGTTCTTC.

The chain carries TRBV29-1 and TRBJ2-1, with 8 bases that match TRBD1. The CDR3 has 15 amino acids. Germline V gives CDR1 SQVTM, CDR2 ANQGSEA. V was clipped by 0 bases and J by 5 bases; unmatched bases: 6. The DNA of the CDR3 is TGCAGCGTTGAAGACCCTGGACAGGGCAACAATGAGCAGTTCTTC. Residues: CSVEDPGQGNNEQFF.

The rearrangement joins TRBV29-1 to TRBJ1-1; maybe TRBD1 (6 bases). The CDR3 consists of 16 residues. Germline values: CDR1 SQVTM, CDR2 ANQGSEA. V gave up 3 bases and J gave up 0 bases, with 17 bases separating them. The CDR3 coding sequence is TGCAGCGTTGACGGCTACTCGGGACAACTGAACACTGAAGCTTTCTTT. Its protein product is CSVDGYSGQLNTEAFF. Full variable domain (rest looked up from reference TRBV29-1 and TRBJ1-1): SAVISQKPSRDICQRGTSLTIQCQVDSQVTMMFWYRQQPGQSLTLIATANQGSEATYESGFVIDKFPISRPNLTFSTLTVSNMSPEDSSIYLCSVDGYSGQLNTEAFFGQGTRLTVV.

The gene calls are TRBV30 and TRBJ2-3; D is possibly TRBD1 (6 bases). Per the germline V gene, CDR1 is GTSNPN and CDR2 is SVGIG (reference sequence). V was pared by 4 bases and J by 1 base, with 12 bases between. The CDR3 covers 14 residues. Here the CDR3 reads CAWTRGSGTDTQYF. The CDR3 nucleotides read TGTGCCTGGACCAGGGGCAGCGGCACAGATACGCAGTATTTT.

V is TRBV10-3 and J is TRBJ1-2, with D uncertain. Trimming took off 8 bases at V and 8 bases at J, with 21 bases between the two ends. Germline V gene sequence: CDR1 ENHRY, CDR2 SYGVKD. This CDR3 is 14 amino acids long. In nucleotides, the CDR3 is TGTGCCATCTCCAAAGAAGGGTTAGTGGTCGGCTACACCTTC. It is translated as CAISKEGLVVGYTF.

V usage is TRBV19 and J usage is TRBJ2-3, with TRBD2 matching over 7 bases. V was pared by 9 bases and J by 6 bases, with 6 bases of the junction left unmatched. Germline V gene data show CDR1 as LNHDA and CDR2 as SQIVND (reference sequence). CDR3 length: 12 amino acids. CDR3 loop: CARPWEGDTQYF. CDR3 bases: TGTGCCAGACCCTGGGAGGGGGATACGCAGTATTTT.

This clonotype was detected only a few times. This rearrangement joins TRBV5-1 to TRBJ2-7; the match to TRBD1 covers 10 bases. V lost 1 base, J lost 3 bases, and 4 bases stayed unmatched. The CDR3 is 15 amino acids. Germline values: CDR1 SGHRS, CDR2 YFSETQ. Here the CDR3 reads CASSLWGQGIYEQYF. Here the CDR3 DNA reads TGCGCCAGCAGCTTGTGGGGACAGGGGATCTACGAGCAGTACTTC.

The chain uses TRBV29-1 and TRBJ2-1; no definite D call. Germline V CDR1 and CDR2: SQVTM, ANQGSEA. The CDR3 is 15 residues long. The germline V and J ends were trimmed by 2 bases and 7 bases, with 18 bases remaining between them. CDR3 region: CSVELQAILSNEQFF. The CDR3 DNA reads as TGCAGCGTTGAACTGCAGGCCATCCTATCAAATGAGCAGTTCTTC.

This clonotype was detected once. The chain links TRBV13 to TRBJ2-1; 14 bases agree with TRBD2. This CDR3 spans 19 amino acids. Germline V gene data show CDR1 as PRHDT and CDR2 as FYEKMQ (reference sequence). With 5 bases clipped from V and 2 bases from J, the junction kept 11 bases outside the gene matches. The CDR3 spells CASSPPDGTSGSPYNEQFF. The CDR3 coding sequence is TGTGCCAGCAGCCCCCCGGACGGGACTAGCGGGAGTCCCTACAATGAGCAGTTCTTC. Full variable domain (outside the CDR3, taken from reference TRBV13 and TRBJ2-1): AAGVIQSPRHLIKEKRETATLKCYPIPRHDTVYWYQQGPGQDPQFLISFYEKMQSDKGSIPDRFSAQQFSDYHSELNMSSLELGDSALYFCASSPPDGTSGSPYNEQFFGPGTRLTVL.

This sequence joins TRBV19 and TRBJ2-1; 8 positions match TRBD2. CDR1 and CDR2 from the germline V gene are LNHDA and SQIVND (reference sequence). This CDR3 comprises 13 residues. Losses at the gene ends were 9 bases for V and 0 bases for J; bases not matched to a gene: 1. The CDR3 sequence: CASGRDSYNEQFF. DNA of the CDR3: TGTGCCAGCGGGAGGGACTCCTACAATGAGCAGTTCTTC.

The chain joins TRBV21-1 to TRBJ1-5. TRBV21-1 is a pseudogene. The CDR3 covers 17 residues. The CDR3 reads CASSDVVATWHHQPQHF. CDR3 in DNA: TGTGCCAGCAGCGATGTTGTAGCTACATGGCATCATCAGCCCCAGCATTTT.

The rearrangement joins TRBV6-5 to TRBJ1-3; D may be TRBD1 (5 bases). Germline CDR1 is MNHEY and CDR2 is SVGAGI. CDR3 size: 16 residues. V was shortened by 4 bases and J by 0 bases, with 13 bases between the two germline ends. The CDR3 DNA follows: TGTGCCAGCAGTTCAGGGTCCATCAGCTCTGGAAACACCATATATTTT. Translating it yields CASSSGSISSGNTIYF.

This chain links TRBV30 with TRBJ2-7; D gene unclear. V was shortened by 5 bases and J by 0 bases, with 11 bases between the two germline ends. The CDR3 runs to 13 residues. The germline V gene encodes CDR1 GTSNPN and CDR2 SVGIG (reference sequence). The CDR3 is CAWWGGSSYEQYF. CDR3 DNA: TGTGCCTGGTGGGGTGGCAGCTCCTACGAGCAGTACTTC.

The chain links TRBV3-1 to TRBJ1-3; D remains unclear. This CDR3 region has 17 residues. The V gene lost 0 bases and the J gene lost 0 bases, with 12 bases spanning the gap. Germline CDR1 LGHDT, CDR2 YNNKEL (reference sequence). The CDR3 loop is CASSQDQRESSGNTIYF. CDR3 sequence (DNA): TGTGCCAGCAGCCAAGATCAAAGGGAAAGCTCTGGAAACACCATATATTTT.

The chain links TRBV3-1 to TRBJ1-2; the D gene is possibly TRBD1 (6 bases). The V end lost 2 bases, the J end lost 0 bases, and 10 bases lay between the germline ends. There are 15 residues in the CDR3. Looked up from germline, CDR1 is LGHDT and CDR2 is YNNKEL (reference sequence). CDR3 protein: CASSQRTDSNYGYTF. The CDR3, as DNA: TGTGCCAGCAGCCAAAGGACAGATTCTAACTATGGCTACACCTTC.

The gene calls are TRBV13 and TRBJ2-2; D is uncertain. Germline V gene sequence: CDR1 PRHDT, CDR2 FYEKMQ (reference sequence). Trimming removed 0 bases at V and 6 bases at J, with 8 bases between. This CDR3 is 14 amino acids long. The CDR3 is CASSLGGSPGELFF. The CDR3 bases are TGTGCCAGCAGCTTAGGGGGGTCACCCGGGGAGCTGTTTTTT. The complete variable domain, with remaining parts taken from reference TRBV13 and TRBJ2-2, reads AAGVIQSPRHLIKEKRETATLKCYPIPRHDTVYWYQQGPGQDPQFLISFYEKMQSDKGSIPDRFSAQQFSDYHSELNMSSLELGDSALYFCASSLGGSPGELFFGEGSRLTVL.